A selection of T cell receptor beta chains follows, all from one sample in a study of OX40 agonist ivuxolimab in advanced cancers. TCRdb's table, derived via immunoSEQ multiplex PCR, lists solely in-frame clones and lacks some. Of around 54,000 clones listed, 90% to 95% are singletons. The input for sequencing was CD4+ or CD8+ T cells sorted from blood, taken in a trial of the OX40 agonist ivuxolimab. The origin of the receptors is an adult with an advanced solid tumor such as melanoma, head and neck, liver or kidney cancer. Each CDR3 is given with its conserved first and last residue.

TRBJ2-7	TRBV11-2	CASSPSRQSNYEQYF
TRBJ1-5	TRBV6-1	CASSEVTEKNQPQHF
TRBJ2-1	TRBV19	CASSIWGGSSYNEQFF
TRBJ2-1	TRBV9	CASSVLESYNEQFF
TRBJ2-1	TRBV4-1	CASSPSGRNEQFF
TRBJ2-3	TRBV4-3	CASSQAHGTSGRGTDTQYF
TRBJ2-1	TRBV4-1	CASSQDPVPLATPYNEQFF
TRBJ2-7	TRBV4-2	CASSQEGQLVYEQYF
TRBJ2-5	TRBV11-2	CASRGYQETQYF
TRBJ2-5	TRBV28	CASRKLGGQAQETQYF
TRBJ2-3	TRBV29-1	CSVYRGDRADTQYF
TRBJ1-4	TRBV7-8	CASYGPETEKLFF
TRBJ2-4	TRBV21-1	CASPNREFFALPKNIQYF
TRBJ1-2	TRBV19	CASSPTGLWDYGYTF
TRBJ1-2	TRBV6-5	CASRYRGFYGYTF
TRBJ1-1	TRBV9	CASSVNSMNTEAFF
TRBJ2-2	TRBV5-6	CASSFPLTGVAGELFF
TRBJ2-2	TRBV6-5	CASSFYNTGELFF
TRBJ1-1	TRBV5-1	CASSLSSYTEAFF
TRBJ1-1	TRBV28	CASSLFAGITEAFF
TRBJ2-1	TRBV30	CAWSDGFEQFF
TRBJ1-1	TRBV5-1	CASSLGDMNTEAFF
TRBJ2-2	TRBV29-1	CSVSEADSTGELFF
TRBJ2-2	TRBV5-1	CASSTERGSSGTGELFF
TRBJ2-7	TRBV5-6	CASSLVTGDHYEQYF
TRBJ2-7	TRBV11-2	CASSGPEQYF
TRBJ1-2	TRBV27	CASSGQGNYGYTF
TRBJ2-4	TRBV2	CASSLTGEGVIEIQYF
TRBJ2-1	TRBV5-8	CASSQGLAVNEQFF
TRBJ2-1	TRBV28	CASSLSGPSSYNEQFF
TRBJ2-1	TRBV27	CASSFTGLAEYNEQFF